In this sample, the clone carrying this T cell receptor (beta chain) turned up once. Authors' analysis steps: Reference gene primer amplification in the assay estimated nucleated cell counts. Only in-frame clones appear in the TCRdb table, and some are missing; sequencing was by immunoSEQ multiplex PCR. Clonal size and the V and J genes are those of that table, whereas D and trimming came from the DNA. The table includes 270,000 or so clones, 86% detected once. The data stem from a study of blood T cell repertoires in COVID-19. Residents of 24 US areas, aged about 18 to 89 years, made up the participants. This CDR3 contains 14 residues. Trimming cost V 0 bases and J 5 bases, with 8 bases left between them. Germline V CDR1 and CDR2: GTSNPN, SVGIG (reference sequence).

The origin of this receptor is a woman between 18 and 29 years old who had recovered from COVID-19. Input material: PBMCs or T cells enriched from blood (not recorded which). V is TRBV30 and J is TRBJ1-6; D is perhaps TRBD1 (5 bases). The CDR3 protein is CAWSVNRNNSPLHF. CDR3 nucleotides: TGTGCCTGGAGTGTAAACAGGAATAATTCACCCCTCCACTTT.